The rows below give T cell receptor beta chains drawn from one sample of a study of blood T cell repertoires in COVID-19. Assay used: immunoSEQ multiplex PCR; TCRdb lists only in-frame clones, some missing. The repertoire has 300,000 to 400,000 clones, 88% of them found once; the top ten carry approximately 1.6%. Sample: peripheral blood. The receptors here all came from a woman aged 25 to 45 with COVID-19, enrolled during active disease. The CDR3 runs from the conserved cysteine through the conserved F or W.

J gene | V gene | CDR3 protein
TRBJ1-2 | TRBV28 | CASSLGGTSYGYTF
TRBJ2-7 | TRBV13 | CASSPPGLVYSEQYF
TRBJ1-4 | TRBV18 | CASSLQGARANEKLFF
TRBJ1-1 | TRBV4-3 | CASSSRGTEAFF
TRBJ2-2 | TRBV3-1/TRBV3-2 | CASSPGLAGADTGELFF
TRBJ2-3 | TRBV5-4 | CASSRARDLTDTQYF
TRBJ1-2 | TRBV20-1 | CSASSAQGTYGYTF
TRBJ2-5 | TRBV6-5 | CASSYSGSTAQETQYF
TRBJ2-5 | TRBV5-1 | CASKTGTGEETQYF
TRBJ1-4 | TRBV28 | CASSLSEEKLFF
TRBJ2-7 | TRBV6-2/TRBV6-3 | CASSYSTVRISYEQYF
TRBJ2-7 | TRBV29-1 | CSVRQGTYEQYF
TRBJ2-1 | TRBV5-1 | CASSWSSGGALNEQFF
TRBJ1-1 | TRBV4-2 | CASSPAGVTEAFF
TRBJ2-7 | TRBV4-3 | CASSQDPGFPYEQYF
TRBJ1-6 | TRBV21-1 | CASAGFNLSGSPLHF
TRBJ2-1 | TRBV7-2 | CASSLNRGQRNEQFF
TRBJ2-7 | TRBV3-1/TRBV3-2 | CASSLLGQGSYEQYF
TRBJ1-5 | TRBV18 | CASSEDSVSNQPQHF
TRBJ2-2 | TRBV24-1 | CATSDPTGTTGELFF
TRBJ2-1 | TRBV3-1/TRBV3-2 | CASSQIRLAGGWEQFF
TRBJ1-2 | TRBV7-5 | CARSPRDRDRHGYTF
TRBJ1-2 | TRBV18 | CASSPDRQGGYGYTF
TRBJ1-5 | TRBV7-2 | CASSLPGGGPQHF
TRBJ2-7 | TRBV4-2 | CASSQAGQGTYEQYF
TRBJ1-2 | TRBV27 | CASSLDRGHGYTF
TRBJ2-1 | TRBV6-5 | CASSRIAGQTFF
TRBJ2-6 | TRBV11-2 | CASSSQTWEAGGANVLTF
TRBJ1-1 | TRBV4-1 | CASSQAGAAVGTEAFF
TRBJ1-2 | TRBV28 | CASRSYRDTFNYGYTF
TRBJ2-7 | TRBV6-5 | CASSSPFQGGFHEQYF
TRBJ1-4 | TRBV5-1 | CASSGGTGEKLFF
TRBJ1-2 | TRBV2 | CASSRVNYGYTF
TRBJ2-5 | TRBV2 | CASALNPDRGKGTQYF
TRBJ2-3 | TRBV5-1 | CASSLGGTSGTDTQYF
TRBJ1-1 | TRBV11-2 | CASSLGVLGAFF
TRBJ2-1 | TRBV6-1 | CASSEFVSPREQFF